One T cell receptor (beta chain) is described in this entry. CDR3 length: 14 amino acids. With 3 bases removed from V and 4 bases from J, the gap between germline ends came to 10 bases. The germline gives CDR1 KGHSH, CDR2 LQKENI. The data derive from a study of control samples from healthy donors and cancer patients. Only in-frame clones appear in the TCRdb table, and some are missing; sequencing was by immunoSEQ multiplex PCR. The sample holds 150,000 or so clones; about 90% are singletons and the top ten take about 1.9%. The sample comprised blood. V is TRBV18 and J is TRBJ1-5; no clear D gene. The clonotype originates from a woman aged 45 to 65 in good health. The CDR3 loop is CASSPGSINQPQHF. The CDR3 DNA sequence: TGTGCCAGCTCACCGGGGTCGATTAATCAGCCCCAGCATTTT.